What follows are 13 T cell receptor beta chains derived from one specimen sequenced in a study of T cell repertoires in cytomegalovirus infection (dated by TCRdb to about 2019). The data were produced on an Illumina HiSeq 1500. TCRdb reanalyzed the raw reads on its own, using fastp at Q25 for trimming and MiXCR for clone calling, and kept in-frame beta chains. Each entry is one CDR3 protein sequence, shown with its most common DNA and genes. The sample table shows over 100,000 distinct CDR3 sequences, and over 9.5% are seen once. Roughly 31% of the sample is in the top ten clones. Their specific antigens are unknown. Sequenced: PBMCs, sequenced either directly or after in vitro stimulation (not recorded which). Receptor source: a human donor in good health (CMV status not recorded). Some clones in this sample may be carry-over from other donors' samples.

The chain has TRBV20-1 and TRBJ2-5, with D perhaps TRBD2 (5 bases). The CDR3 covers 12 residues. The V and J ends lost 2 bases and 3 bases respectively, with 7 bases between them. Germline CDR1 reads DFQATT; CDR2 reads SNEGSKA (reference sequence). The CDR3 reads CSARPAEETQYF. The CDR3 bases are TGCAGTGCTAGACCAGCGGAAGAGACCCAGTACTTC.

This clonotype ranks as medium-sized. J is TRBJ2-3 and V is TRBV7-8; perhaps TRBD2 as D (5 bases). V was clipped by 6 bases and J by 5 bases, with 18 bases between them. CDR3 length equals 15 residues. Germline V gene sequence: CDR1 SGHVS, CDR2 FQNEAQ. CDR3 residues: CASRPLAALRDTQYF. The CDR3 nucleotides read TGTGCCAGCAGACCGCTAGCAGCCTTGAGAGATACGCAGTATTTT. The whole variable domain, remainder taken from reference TRBV7-8 and TRBJ2-3, is GAGVSQSPRYKVAKRGQDVALRCDPISGHVSLFWYQQALGQGPEFLTYFQNEAQLDKSGLPSDRFFAERPEGSVSTLKIQRTQQEDSAVYLCASRPLAALRDTQYFGPGTRLTVL.

The table lists this clonotype with many counts. V is TRBV7-9 and J is TRBJ1-1; D not certain. Germline CDR1 SEHNR, CDR2 FQNEAQ (reference sequence). Trimming took 5 bases from V and 4 from J, leaving 17 bases between them. The CDR3 is 15 amino acids. CDR3 nucleotide sequence: TGTGCCAGCAGCGCGTCGAGGGTATTAGGCACTGAAGCTTTCTTT. Its protein product is CASSASRVLGTEAFF.

This clonotype came up many times. This rearrangement joins TRBV7-9 to TRBJ1-1; possible D gene TRBD1, 6 bases. The ends were cut back, 7 bases at V and 6 bases at J, with 18 bases in the middle. The CDR3 runs 14 residues. Germline V gene lookup returns CDR1 SEHNR and CDR2 FQNEAQ (reference sequence). The CDR3 DNA reads TGTGCCAGCAACGTGGGGGGGGGGCTCGCTGAAGCTTTCTTT. Its protein product is CASNVGGGLAEAFF.

The V call is TRBV20-1, the J call TRBJ1-1; D ambiguous. This CDR3 region has 11 residues. The germline V and J ends were trimmed by 5 bases and 2 bases, with 6 bases remaining between them. The V gene's germline CDR1 is DFQATT and CDR2 SNEGSKA (reference sequence). The CDR3 DNA follows: TGCAGTGCTTACAGTAACACTGAAGCTTTCTTT. Its protein is CSAYSNTEAFF.

The V gene is TRBV6-2 or TRBV6-3, the J gene TRBJ2-1; D is uncertain. Germline assignment: CDR1 MNHEY and CDR2 SVGEGT. V was shortened by 0 bases and J by 15 bases, with 15 bases between the two germline ends. The CDR3 runs 13 residues. The CDR3, as DNA: TGTGCCAGCAGTTACTCGATAGGGCGGATCTTGTTCTTC. It yields the protein CASSYSIGRILFF.

This clonotype has a handful of counts. The CDR3: CASSLRRGSGHGKLFF. In nucleotides, the CDR3 is TGTGCCAGCAGCTTAAGGCGAGGGAGTGGACATGGAAAACTGTTTTTT. The V call is TRBV11-3, the J call TRBJ1-4; maybe TRBD1 (5 bases). The germline V gene has CDR1 SGHNT and CDR2 YENEEA. The CDR3 extends over 16 amino acids. V lost 2 bases and J lost 10, with 20 bases in between.

This clonotype was seen many times. The rearrangement links TRBV5-4 to TRBJ2-2; D gene ambiguous. The germline V and J ends were trimmed by 0 bases and 5 bases, with 8 bases remaining between them. The CDR3 runs to 14 residues. The germline V gene encodes CDR1 SGHNT and CDR2 YYREEE (reference sequence). The CDR3 reads CASSLEWGTGELFF. CDR3 coding DNA: TGTGCCAGCAGCTTGGAGTGGGGTACCGGGGAGCTGTTTTTT.

The genes are TRBV5-4 and TRBJ2-4, with D uncertain. CDR3 length: 16 residues. Trimming removed 4 bases from V and 2 bases from J, with 16 bases in between. Per germline, CDR1 SGHNT and CDR2 YYREEE (reference sequence). DNA of the CDR3: TGTGCCAGCAGCCCATCTGGTGTATCGTCCAAAAACATTCAGTACTTC. Its translation: CASSPSGVSSKNIQYF.

V gene TRBV19 combines with J gene TRBJ1-2, with no clear D. The germline V gene has CDR1 LNHDA and CDR2 SQIVND (reference sequence). V shed 3 bases and J shed 3 bases, with 11 bases lying between them. CDR3 size: 14 residues. The CDR3 nucleotides read TGTGCCAGTAGTATTCTCCCGGACTACTATGGCTACACCTTC. It codes for CASSILPDYYGYTF.

The rearrangement joins TRBV7-2 to TRBJ2-1; the D gene could be TRBD1 or TRBD2 (5 bases each). The CDR3 is 15 residues long. V lost 5 bases to trimming and J lost 6 bases, with 17 bases between them. Germline V CDR1 and CDR2: SGHTA, FQGNSA. DNA of the CDR3: TGTGCCAGCAGCAAAACCGGGACCTCCCCCAATGAGCAGTTCTTC. Translating gives CASSKTGTSPNEQFF.

This clonotype came up many times. The chain carries TRBV27 and TRBJ1-5; D is possibly TRBD1 (5 bases). V was cut by 3 bases and J by 5 bases, with 8 bases left in between. CDR3 length equals 13 residues. Germline V gene data show CDR1 as MNHEY and CDR2 as SMNVEV (reference sequence). In DNA form, the CDR3 reads TGTGCCAGCAGTTTCCAGGGTGATCAGCCCCAGCATTTT. It translates to CASSFQGDQPQHF.

This chain links TRBV15 with TRBJ1-5, with TRBD1 identical over 7 bases. From germline, CDR1 is LNHNV and CDR2 YYDKDF (reference sequence). The CDR3 runs to 15 residues. J lost 3 bases, V lost 8 bases, and 10 bases had no gene match. The CDR3 sequence: CATCKSTGNNQPQHF. CDR3 in DNA: TGTGCCACCTGCAAATCGACAGGGAACAATCAGCCCCAGCATTTT.